The source of this T cell receptor (beta chain) is a study of blood T cells in healthy people across ages. Remarks on this clonotype: The antigen is not known.

A second PCR of about 7 to 12 cycles used a sample-barcoded 5' primer and a J-beta primer mix. MiXCR, run by TCRdb on the 5' RACE reads, gives a single entry per CDR3 protein. The sample consists of about 800,000 distinct CDR3 sequences, 25% of them appearing once. Healthy Caucasian individuals from Russia aged about 6 to 95 were enrolled as donors. The CDR3 is made up of 15 amino acids. Germline V CDR1 and CDR2: SGHRS, YFSETQ. V was cut by 3 bases and J by 4 bases, with 17 bases left in between. Study-level results: Long-lived donors carried more naive CD4+ cells and greater diversity than aged donors.

These data are also associated with another study on T cells of mothers and their children.

The genes are TRBV5-1 and TRBJ2-7; D perhaps matches TRBD2 (7 bases). The clonotype was recovered from a boy aged 5 to 17 in good health. The sequenced sample consisted of blood. This chain's CDR3 is CASSYGQSGGYEQYF. CDR3 nucleotides: TGCGCCAGCAGCTACGGACAGTCCGGGGGGTACGAGCAGTACTTC.